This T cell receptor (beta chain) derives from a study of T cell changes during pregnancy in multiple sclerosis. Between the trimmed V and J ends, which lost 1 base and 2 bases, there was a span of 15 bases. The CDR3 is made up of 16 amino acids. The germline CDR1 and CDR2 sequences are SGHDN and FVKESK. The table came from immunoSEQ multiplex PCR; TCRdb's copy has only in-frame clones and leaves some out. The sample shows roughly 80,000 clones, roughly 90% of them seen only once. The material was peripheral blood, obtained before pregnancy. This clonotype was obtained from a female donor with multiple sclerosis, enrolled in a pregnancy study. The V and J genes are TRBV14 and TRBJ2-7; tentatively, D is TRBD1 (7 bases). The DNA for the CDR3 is TGTGCCAGCAGCCAAGTGAGTGGAGGGGGCCCCTACGAGCAGTACTTC. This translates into CASSQVSGGGPYEQYF.